The rows below give T cell receptor beta chains drawn from one sample of a study of molecular identifiers for immune sequencing clone quantification. TCRdb itself ran the PCR reads through MiXCR, one entry per CDR3 protein. The sample contains about 40,000 distinct CDR3 sequences, about 24% of which appear only once. Sample: naive CD8+ T cells from blood, with Jurkat cell RNA spiked in. The source of these receptors is a human donor in good health. Some libraries in this study had Jurkat cell RNA spiked in. Both conserved end residues are part of each CDR3. A D gene is named only where the DNA matches it firmly. Some rows mark clone size as missing; the rest say once, few, many or name a class of expanded clone.

cdr3_aa cdr3_nt d_call j_call clone_size v_call
CASSLERRDHIYEQYF TGTGCCAGCAGCTTAGAAAGGAGGGACCATATTTACGAGCAGTACTTC NA TRBJ2-7 many TRBV7-2
CASSLGLAGFNEQFF TGTGCCAGCAGCCTTGGACTAGCGGGCTTCAATGAGCAGTTCTTC TRBD2 TRBJ2-1 many TRBV13
CASTQDSSYNSPLHF TGTGCCAGCACGCAGGACAGCTCCTATAATTCACCCCTCCACTTT NA TRBJ1-6 once TRBV6-5
CASSERGADTEAFF TGTGCCAGCAGTGAGCGGGGCGCGGACACTGAAGCTTTCTTT NA TRBJ1-1 NA TRBV2
CASSNNGIQYF TGTGCCAGCTCAAATAACGGCATTCAGTACTTC NA TRBJ2-4 many TRBV27
CASSSDRGLFTEAFF TGTGCCAGCAGCTCGGACAGGGGGCTTTTCACTGAAGCTTTCTTT TRBD1 TRBJ1-1 few TRBV5-6
CASSTRLAGKDTQYF TGTGCCAGTAGTACTCGGTTGGCAGGGAAAGATACGCAGTATTTT NA TRBJ2-3 many TRBV19
CASSQGKAGSEQFF TGCGCCAGCAGCCAAGGAAAAGCGGGGTCCGAGCAGTTCTTC TRBD2 TRBJ2-1 few TRBV4-3
CASSWDGSYEQYF TGTGCCAGCAGCTGGGACGGGTCCTACGAGCAGTACTTC NA TRBJ2-7 many TRBV7-9
CSVEDTGLAGYDTQYF TGCAGCGTTGAAGATACGGGACTAGCGGGGTACGATACGCAGTATTTT TRBD2 TRBJ2-3 medium-sized TRBV29-1
CASSHSLADQETQYF TGTGCCAGCAGCCACAGCCTAGCGGACCAAGAGACCCAGTACTTC TRBD2 TRBJ2-5 many TRBV7-2
CASSMGLNTEAFF TGTGCCAGTAGTATGGGACTTAACACTGAAGCTTTCTTT NA TRBJ1-1 many TRBV19
CSVDDGDSGNTIYF TGCAGCGTTGATGACGGGGACTCTGGAAACACCATATATTTT NA TRBJ1-3 many TRBV29-1
CASSPPGAEYEQYF TGTGCCAGCAGCCCGCCAGGGGCTGAGTACGAGCAGTACTTC NA TRBJ2-7 many TRBV7-8
CASSLAGVGTGELFF TGTGCCAGCAGCTTAGCGGGAGTAGGAACCGGGGAGCTGTTTTTT NA TRBJ2-2 many TRBV7-9
CASSATGTSMNYEQYF TGTGCCAGCAGCGCCACCGGGACCTCGATGAACTACGAGCAGTACTTC NA TRBJ2-7 many TRBV11-2
CASSLRSNQPQHF TGTGCCAGCAGTTTACGGAGCAATCAGCCCCAGCATTTT NA TRBJ1-5 NA TRBV28
CASSQEAEARSSYEQYF TGTGCCAGCAGCCAAGAAGCGGAAGCCCGAAGCTCCTACGAGCAGTACTTC NA TRBJ2-7 many TRBV3-1
CASSATGSPQHF TGTGCCAGCAGTGCCACAGGGTCACCCCAGCATTTT NA TRBJ1-5 NA TRBV27
CASSLGVRGSDTQYF TGTGCCAGCAGCTTAGGAGTCAGGGGTTCAGATACGCAGTATTTT NA TRBJ2-3 many TRBV7-9
CASSLRGNTQYF TGTGCCAGCAGCCTCCGCGGAAATACGCAGTATTTT NA TRBJ2-3 NA TRBV3-1
CASSLGLAGTDTQYF TGTGCCAGCAGCTTAGGACTAGCCGGCACAGATACGCAGTATTTT TRBD2 TRBJ2-3 many TRBV7-9
CASSQARVTGELFF TGCGCCAGCAGCCAGGCCAGGGTTACCGGGGAGCTGTTTTTT NA TRBJ2-2 many TRBV4-3
CASRPGTSLVEETQYF TGTGCCAGCAGACCCGGGACTAGTCTCGTTGAAGAGACCCAGTACTTC TRBD2 TRBJ2-5 many TRBV12-3/TRBV12-4
CASSYSGSPPDTQYF TGTGCCAGCAGTTACTCTGGCAGCCCCCCAGATACGCAGTATTTT NA TRBJ2-3 NA TRBV6-5
CASSPPDGTDTQYF TGTGCCAGCAGCCCACCCGATGGCACAGATACGCAGTATTTT NA TRBJ2-3 few TRBV7-9
CASSSGTGGVRAFF TGTGCCAGCAGCTCCGGGACAGGGGGAGTGAGGGCTTTCTTT TRBD1 TRBJ1-1 many TRBV5-6
CSVVSLAVSYEQYF TGCAGCGTTGTGAGCCTAGCGGTCTCCTACGAGCAGTACTTC TRBD2 TRBJ2-7 NA TRBV29-1
CASSWEGPPSTDTQYF TGTGCCAGCAGTTGGGAGGGACCTCCTAGCACAGATACGCAGTATTTT TRBD2 TRBJ2-3 many TRBV27
CASRVGGEQYF TGTGCCAGCCGCGTGGGAGGGGAGCAGTACTTC TRBD2 TRBJ2-7 NA TRBV9
CASSRQTSPTNYGYTF TGTGCCAGCAGTCGTCAGACATCCCCAACTAACTATGGCTACACCTTC NA TRBJ1-2 many TRBV12-3/TRBV12-4
CASSLFPVNTEAFF TGTGCCAGCAGTTTATTCCCCGTGAACACTGAAGCTTTCTTT NA TRBJ1-1 NA TRBV28
CAWLHHSGTLSGNTIYF TGTGCCTGGTTGCACCACTCGGGGACACTCTCTGGAAACACCATATATTTT NA TRBJ1-3 few TRBV30
CASSAPSAAGGETQYF TGTGCCAGCAGTGCTCCTTCTGCGGCGGGGGGAGAGACCCAGTACTTC TRBD2 TRBJ2-5 many TRBV6-5
CASSLGSGELFF TGTGCCAGCAGCCTAGGGTCTGGGGAGCTGTTTTTT NA TRBJ2-2 many TRBV7-7
CASSRVSTDTQYF TGTGCCAGCAGCAGGGTTAGCACAGATACGCAGTATTTT NA TRBJ2-3 many TRBV5-4
CSVEAPKQNKETQYF TGCAGCGTTGAAGCCCCTAAACAAAATAAGGAGACCCAATACTTC NA TRBJ2-5 NA TRBV29-1
CASSSSGGIDTQYF TGTGCCAGCAGTTCTAGCGGGGGAATAGATACGCAGTATTTT TRBD2 TRBJ2-3 many TRBV12-3/TRBV12-4
CASTGGTSDKQYF TGTGCCAGTACGGGCGGGACTAGCGATAAGCAGTACTTC TRBD2 TRBJ2-7 many TRBV2
CASSSPFGGDEQFF TGTGCCAGCAGCTCACCCTTCGGGGGGGATGAGCAGTTCTTC TRBD2 TRBJ2-1 many TRBV11-2
CASSDSSGYPYEQYF TGTGCCAGCAGTGACAGTAGCGGGTATCCCTACGAGCAGTACTTC TRBD2 TRBJ2-7 many TRBV6-1
CASSPIGVIEAFF TGTGCCAGCAGCCCAATAGGGGTGATTGAAGCTTTCTTT NA TRBJ1-1 many TRBV7-9
CASSLGLAGGRLRDTQYF TGTGCCAGCAGCTTGGGACTAGCGGGAGGCCGACTCCGGGATACGCAGTATTTT TRBD2 TRBJ2-3 many TRBV11-1